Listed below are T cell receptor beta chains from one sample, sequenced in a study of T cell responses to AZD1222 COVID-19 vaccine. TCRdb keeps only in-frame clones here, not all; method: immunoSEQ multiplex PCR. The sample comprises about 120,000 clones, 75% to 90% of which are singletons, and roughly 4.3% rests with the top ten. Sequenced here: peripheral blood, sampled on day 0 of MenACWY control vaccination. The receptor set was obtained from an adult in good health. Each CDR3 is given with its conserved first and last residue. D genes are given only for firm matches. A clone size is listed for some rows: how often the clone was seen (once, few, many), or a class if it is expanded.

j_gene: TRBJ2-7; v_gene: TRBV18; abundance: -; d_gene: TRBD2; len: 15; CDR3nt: TGTGCCAGCTCAGCAGGTGGGACTAGCTTATACGAGCAGTACTTC; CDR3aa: CASSAGGTSLYEQYF
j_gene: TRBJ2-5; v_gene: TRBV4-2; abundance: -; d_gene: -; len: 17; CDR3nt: TGTGCCAGCAGCCAGAAAAACCAGCCGGGGGGCCAGGAGACCCAGTACTTC; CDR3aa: CASSQKNQPGGQETQYF
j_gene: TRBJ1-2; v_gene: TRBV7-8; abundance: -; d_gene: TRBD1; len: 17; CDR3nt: TGTGCCAGCAGCTTAGGACGTACAGGGGGCTTTCCGAGTGGCTACACCTTC; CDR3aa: CASSLGRTGGFPSGYTF
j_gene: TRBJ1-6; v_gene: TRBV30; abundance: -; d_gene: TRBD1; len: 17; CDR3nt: TGTGCCTGGAGTAGGGAGGCCAGGACAGGGGGCAGGTCACCCCTCCACTTT; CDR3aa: CAWSREARTGGRSPLHF
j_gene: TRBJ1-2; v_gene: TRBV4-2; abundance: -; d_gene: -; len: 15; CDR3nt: TGTGCCAGCAGCCAAGATACCCAGACTAACTATGGCTACACCTTC; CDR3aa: CASSQDTQTNYGYTF
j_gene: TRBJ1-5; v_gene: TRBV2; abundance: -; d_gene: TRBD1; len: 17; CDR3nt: TGTGCCAGCAGTAGGGGACAGGGGGTTGGGAGCAATCAGCCCCAGCATTTT; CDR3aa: CASSRGQGVGSNQPQHF
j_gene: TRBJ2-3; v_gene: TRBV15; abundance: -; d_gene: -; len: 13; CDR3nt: TGTGCCACCAGCAGAGACCCGGCAGATACGCAGTATTTT; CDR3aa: CATSRDPADTQYF
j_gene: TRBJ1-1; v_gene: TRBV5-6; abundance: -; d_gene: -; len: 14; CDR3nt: TGTGCCAGCAGCTTTTCAGGGCTTAACACTGAAGCTTTCTTT; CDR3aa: CASSFSGLNTEAFF
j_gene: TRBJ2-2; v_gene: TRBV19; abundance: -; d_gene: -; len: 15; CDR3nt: TGTGCCAGTAGTATAGATGGGAAGGTAGCCGGGGAGCTGTTTTTT; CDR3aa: CASSIDGKVAGELFF
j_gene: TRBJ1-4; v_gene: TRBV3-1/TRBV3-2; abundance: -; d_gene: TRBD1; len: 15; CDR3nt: TGTGCCAGCAGCCAAGGGCCGGGACAGGGTGAAAAACTGTTTTTT; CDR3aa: CASSQGPGQGEKLFF
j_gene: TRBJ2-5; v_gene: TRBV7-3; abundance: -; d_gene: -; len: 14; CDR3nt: TGTGCCAGCAGCAAATCCGGGGCCGGAGAGACCCAGTACTTC; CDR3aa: CASSKSGAGETQYF
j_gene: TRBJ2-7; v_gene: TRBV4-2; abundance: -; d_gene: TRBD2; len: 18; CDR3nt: TGTGCCAGCAGCCTTAGTAGTAGCGGGGGCCTCTCTACGGGCGAGCAGTACTTC; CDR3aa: CASSLSSSGGLSTGEQYF
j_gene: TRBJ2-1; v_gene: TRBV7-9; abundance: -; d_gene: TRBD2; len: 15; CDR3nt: TGTGCCAGCAGTTACCTAGCGGACACCTACAATGAGCAGTTCTTC; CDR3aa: CASSYLADTYNEQFF
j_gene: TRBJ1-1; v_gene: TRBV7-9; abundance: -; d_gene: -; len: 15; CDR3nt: TGTGCCAGCAGCTTAGTGCAGGGCGGTGGCACTGAAGCTTTCTTT; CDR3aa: CASSLVQGGGTEAFF
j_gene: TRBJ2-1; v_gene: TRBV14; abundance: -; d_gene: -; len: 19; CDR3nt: TGTGCCAGCAGCCAAGGGGCGCGGTGGGGAGTTGACCACTACAATGAGCAGTTCTTC; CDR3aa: CASSQGARWGVDHYNEQFF
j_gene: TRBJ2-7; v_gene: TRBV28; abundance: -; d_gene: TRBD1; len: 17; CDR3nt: TGTGCCAGCAGTTTCTCTCCGGGACAGATGAGCTCCTACGAGCAGTACTTC; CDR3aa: CASSFSPGQMSSYEQYF
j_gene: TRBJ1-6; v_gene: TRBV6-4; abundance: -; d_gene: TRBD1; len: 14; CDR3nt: TGTGCCAGCAGTGACGGGACAGGGGGCTCACCCCTCCACTTT; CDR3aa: CASSDGTGGSPLHF
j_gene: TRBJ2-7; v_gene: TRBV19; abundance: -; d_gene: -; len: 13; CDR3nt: TGTGCCAGTAGTAGTGGTTTAGGCTACGAGCAGTACTTC; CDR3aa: CASSSGLGYEQYF
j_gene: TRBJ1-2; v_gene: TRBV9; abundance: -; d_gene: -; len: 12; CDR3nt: TGTGCCAGCAGCGAGGGCCGGAGTGGCTACACCTTC; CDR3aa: CASSEGRSGYTF
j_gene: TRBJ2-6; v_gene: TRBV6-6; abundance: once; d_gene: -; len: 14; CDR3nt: TGTGCCAGCACCTCACAATCTGGGGCCAACGTCCTGACTTTC; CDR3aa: CASTSQSGANVLTF
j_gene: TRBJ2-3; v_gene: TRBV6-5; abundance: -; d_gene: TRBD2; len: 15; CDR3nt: TGTGCCAGCAGCTGGGGACTAGCTGAGACGGATACGCAGTATTTT; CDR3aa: CASSWGLAETDTQYF
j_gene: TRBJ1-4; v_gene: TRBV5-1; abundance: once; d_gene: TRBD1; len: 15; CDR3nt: TGCGCCAGCAGCTTCGGGACAGCCTCTAATGAAAAACTGTTTTTT; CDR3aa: CASSFGTASNEKLFF
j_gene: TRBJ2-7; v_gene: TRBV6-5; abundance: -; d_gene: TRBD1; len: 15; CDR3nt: TGTGCCAGCAGCAAAGGGACAGGGAGCTCCTACGAGCAGTACTTC; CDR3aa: CASSKGTGSSYEQYF
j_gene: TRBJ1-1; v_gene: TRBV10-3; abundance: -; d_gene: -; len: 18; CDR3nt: TGTGCCATCAGTGATAGGGTTGGGACGGAGGGAGGTCGCACTGAAGCTTTCTTT; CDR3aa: CAISDRVGTEGGRTEAFF
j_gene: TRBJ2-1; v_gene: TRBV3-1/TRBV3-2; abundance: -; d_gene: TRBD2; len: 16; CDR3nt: TGTGCCAGCAGCCAAGAGCGGGGGGGCGGCAACAATGAGCAGTTCTTC; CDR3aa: CASSQERGGGNNEQFF
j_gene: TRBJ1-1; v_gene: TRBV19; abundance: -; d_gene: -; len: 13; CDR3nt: TGTGCCAGTAGTATAACAGTGAACACTGAAGCTTTCTTT; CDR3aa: CASSITVNTEAFF
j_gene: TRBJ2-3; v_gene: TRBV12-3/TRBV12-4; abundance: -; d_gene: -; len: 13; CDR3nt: TGTGCCAGCAGGAGGGGGGGGACAGATACGCAGTATTTT; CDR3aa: CASRRGGTDTQYF
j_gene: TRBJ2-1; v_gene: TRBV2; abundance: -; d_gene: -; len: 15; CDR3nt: TGTGCCAGCAGTGAAGAAGAGGGCTCCTACAATGAGCAGTTCTTC; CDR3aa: CASSEEEGSYNEQFF
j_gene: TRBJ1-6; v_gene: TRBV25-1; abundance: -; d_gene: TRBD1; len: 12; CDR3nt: TGTGCCAGCAGTCTCCCAGGGGGCTACGTCCACTTT; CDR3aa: CASSLPGGYVHF
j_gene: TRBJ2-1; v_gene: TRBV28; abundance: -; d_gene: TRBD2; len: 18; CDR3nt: TGTGCCAGCAGCGCGGGACTAGTAATCCTATCCTCCTACAATGAGCAGTTCTTC; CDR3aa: CASSAGLVILSSYNEQFF
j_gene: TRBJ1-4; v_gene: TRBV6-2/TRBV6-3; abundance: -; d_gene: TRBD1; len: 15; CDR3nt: TGTGCCAGCAGCCCGGACAGGGGGCGTCCTGAAAAACTGTTTTTT; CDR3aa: CASSPDRGRPEKLFF
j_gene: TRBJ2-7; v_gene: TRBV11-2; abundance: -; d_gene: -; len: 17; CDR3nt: TGTGCCAGCAGCTTAGTTTTTTCAGGGTCGGGCTCCTACGAGCAGTACTTC; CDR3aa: CASSLVFSGSGSYEQYF
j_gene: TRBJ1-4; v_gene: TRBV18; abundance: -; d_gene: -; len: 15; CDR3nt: TGTGCCAGCTCACCACGGGCAGGACAGAATGAAAAACTGTTTTTT; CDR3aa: CASSPRAGQNEKLFF
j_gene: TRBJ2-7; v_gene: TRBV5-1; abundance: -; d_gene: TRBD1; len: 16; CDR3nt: TGCGCCAGCAGCTTGGGGCCCGGGACAGGGGGCTACGAGCAGTACTTC; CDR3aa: CASSLGPGTGGYEQYF
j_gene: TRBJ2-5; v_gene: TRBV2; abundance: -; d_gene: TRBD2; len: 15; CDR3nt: TGTGCCAGCAGTGGCGGGGGAGACAGAAAAGAGACCCAGTACTTC; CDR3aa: CASSGGGDRKETQYF
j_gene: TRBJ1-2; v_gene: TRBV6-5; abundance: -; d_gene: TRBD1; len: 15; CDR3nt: TGTGCCAGCAGCTCGCACGGGGGACAGGTCTATGGCTACACCTTC; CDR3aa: CASSSHGGQVYGYTF
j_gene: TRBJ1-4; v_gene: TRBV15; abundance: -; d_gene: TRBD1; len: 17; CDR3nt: TGTGCCACCAGCTCCCGGGACAGGGACACTTGGAATGAAAAACTGTTTTTT; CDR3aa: CATSSRDRDTWNEKLFF
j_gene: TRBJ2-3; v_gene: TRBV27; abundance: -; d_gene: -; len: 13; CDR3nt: TGTGCCAGCAGCCGGTTCCGCACTGATACGCAGTATTTT; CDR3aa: CASSRFRTDTQYF
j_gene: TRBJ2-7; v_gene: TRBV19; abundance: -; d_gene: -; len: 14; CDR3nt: TGTGCCAGTAGTAAAACGACTCAGTCCTACGAGCAGTACTTC; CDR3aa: CASSKTTQSYEQYF
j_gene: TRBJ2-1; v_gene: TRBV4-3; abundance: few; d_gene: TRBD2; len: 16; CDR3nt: TGCGCCAGCAGCCAACGACTAGCGGGGGCCTACAATGAGCAGTTCTTC; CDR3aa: CASSQRLAGAYNEQFF
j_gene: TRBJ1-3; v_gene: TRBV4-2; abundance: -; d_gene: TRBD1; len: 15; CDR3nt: TGTGCCAGCAGCCGAGATGGACAGGTGGGAAACACCATATATTTT; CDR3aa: CASSRDGQVGNTIYF
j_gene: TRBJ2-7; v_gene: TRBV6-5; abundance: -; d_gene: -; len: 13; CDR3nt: TGTGCCAGCACCGACCCTAGGTCCTACGAGCAGTACTTC; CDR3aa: CASTDPRSYEQYF
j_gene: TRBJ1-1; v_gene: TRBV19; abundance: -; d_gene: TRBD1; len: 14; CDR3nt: TGTGCCAGTAATCCAGGGGGCTTGACCACTGAAGCTTTCTTT; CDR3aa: CASNPGGLTTEAFF
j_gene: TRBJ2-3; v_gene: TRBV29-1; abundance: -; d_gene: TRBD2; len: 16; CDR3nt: TGCAGCGTTGGGGGACTAGCGGGAGCTAGCACAGATACGCAGTATTTT; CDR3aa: CSVGGLAGASTDTQYF
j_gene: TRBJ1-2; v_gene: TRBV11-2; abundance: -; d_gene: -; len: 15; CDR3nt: TGTGCCAGCAGCTTAGGACCGGCGGCTAACTATGGCTACACCTTC; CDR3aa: CASSLGPAANYGYTF
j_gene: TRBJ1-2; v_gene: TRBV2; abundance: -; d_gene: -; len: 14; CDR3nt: TGTGCCGGGGCGACAGCCTGGGACAACTATGGCTACACCTTC; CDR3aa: CAGATAWDNYGYTF
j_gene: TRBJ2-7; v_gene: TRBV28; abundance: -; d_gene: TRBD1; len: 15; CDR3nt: TGTGCCAGCAGTCCCCAAGGACAGGGCAACTACGAGCAGTACTTC; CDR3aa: CASSPQGQGNYEQYF
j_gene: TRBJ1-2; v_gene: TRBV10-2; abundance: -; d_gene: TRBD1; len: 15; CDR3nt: TGCGCCAGCAGTGAGCAGGACAGGCGACGACGGGGCTACACCTTC; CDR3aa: CASSEQDRRRRGYTF
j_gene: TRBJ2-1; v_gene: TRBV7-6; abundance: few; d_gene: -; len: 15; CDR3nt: TGTGCCAGCAGCGCCGCGGGGAGCTCCTACAATGAGCAGTTCTTC; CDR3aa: CASSAAGSSYNEQFF
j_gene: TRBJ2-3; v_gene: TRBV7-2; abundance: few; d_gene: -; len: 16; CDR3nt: TGTGCCAGCAGCGCCGGGGCTCAAGTACGAACAGATACGCAGTATTTT; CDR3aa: CASSAGAQVRTDTQYF
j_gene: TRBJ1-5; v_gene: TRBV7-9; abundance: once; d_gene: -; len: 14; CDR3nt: TGTGCCAGCAGCTTAGCAGGGCCTGATCAGCCCCAGCATTTT; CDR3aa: CASSLAGPDQPQHF
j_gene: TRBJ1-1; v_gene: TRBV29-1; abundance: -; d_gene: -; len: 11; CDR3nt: TGCAGCGTTCCCGACAACACTGAAGCTTTCTTT; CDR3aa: CSVPDNTEAFF
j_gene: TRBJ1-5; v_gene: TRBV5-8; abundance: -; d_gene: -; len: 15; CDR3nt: TGTGCCAGCAGTTACGGACAACTTAGCAATCAGCCCCAGCATTTT; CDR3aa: CASSYGQLSNQPQHF
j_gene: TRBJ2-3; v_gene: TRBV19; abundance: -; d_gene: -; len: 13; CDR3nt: TGTGCCAGTAGTATAGCGGGCGGAGATACGCAGTATTTT; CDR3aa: CASSIAGGDTQYF
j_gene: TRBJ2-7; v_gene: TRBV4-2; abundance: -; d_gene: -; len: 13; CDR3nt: TGTGCCAGCAGCCTAATGGGGGTCTACGAGCAGTACTTC; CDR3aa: CASSLMGVYEQYF
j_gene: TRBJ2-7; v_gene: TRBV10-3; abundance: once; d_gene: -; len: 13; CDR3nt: TGTGCCATCAGTGATAGAGAAGGGGCCGAGCAGTACTTC; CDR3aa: CAISDREGAEQYF
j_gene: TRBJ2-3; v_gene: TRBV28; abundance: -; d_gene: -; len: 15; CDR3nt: TGTGCCAGCAGTTCCTCTGGGACTCCTCAGGATACGCAGTATTTT; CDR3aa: CASSSSGTPQDTQYF
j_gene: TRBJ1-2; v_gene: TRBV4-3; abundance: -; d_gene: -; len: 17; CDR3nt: TGCGCCAGCAGCCAAGATCGGCTCGACTGGCCTCTCTATGGCTACACCTTC; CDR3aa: CASSQDRLDWPLYGYTF